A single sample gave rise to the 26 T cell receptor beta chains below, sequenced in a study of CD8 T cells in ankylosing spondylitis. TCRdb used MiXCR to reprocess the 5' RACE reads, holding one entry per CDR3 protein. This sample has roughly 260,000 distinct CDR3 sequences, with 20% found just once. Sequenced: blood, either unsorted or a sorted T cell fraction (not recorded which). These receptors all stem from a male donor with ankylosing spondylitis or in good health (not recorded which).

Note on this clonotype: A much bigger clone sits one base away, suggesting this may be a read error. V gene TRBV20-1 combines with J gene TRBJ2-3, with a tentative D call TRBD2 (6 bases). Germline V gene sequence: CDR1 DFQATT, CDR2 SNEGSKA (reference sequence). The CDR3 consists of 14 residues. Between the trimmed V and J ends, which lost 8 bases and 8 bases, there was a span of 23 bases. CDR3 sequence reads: CSTTGRDPAGTQYF. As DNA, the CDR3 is TGCAGTACTACCGGGCGGGACCCCGCAGGTACGCAGTATTTT.

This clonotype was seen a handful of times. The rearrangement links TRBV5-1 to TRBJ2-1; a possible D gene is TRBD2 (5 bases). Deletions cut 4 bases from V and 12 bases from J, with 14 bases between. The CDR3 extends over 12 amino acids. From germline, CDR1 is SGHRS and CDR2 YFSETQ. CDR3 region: CASSLRRDLQFF. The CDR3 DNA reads TGCGCCAGCAGCCTACGACGGGATTTGCAGTTCTTC.

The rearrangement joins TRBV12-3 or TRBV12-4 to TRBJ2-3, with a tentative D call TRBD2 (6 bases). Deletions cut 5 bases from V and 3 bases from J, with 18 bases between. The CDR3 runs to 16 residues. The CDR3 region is CASSLPSAGMTDTQYF. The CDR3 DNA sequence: TGTGCCAGCAGTCTGCCCTCAGCGGGCATGACAGATACGCAGTATTTT.

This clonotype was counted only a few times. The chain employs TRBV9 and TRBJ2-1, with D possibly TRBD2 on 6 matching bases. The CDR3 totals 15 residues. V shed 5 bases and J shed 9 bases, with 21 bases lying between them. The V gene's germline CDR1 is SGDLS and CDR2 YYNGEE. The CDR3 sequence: CASSQRGTHPAEQFF. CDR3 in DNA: TGTGCCAGCAGTCAACGGGGGACCCATCCCGCTGAGCAGTTCTTC.

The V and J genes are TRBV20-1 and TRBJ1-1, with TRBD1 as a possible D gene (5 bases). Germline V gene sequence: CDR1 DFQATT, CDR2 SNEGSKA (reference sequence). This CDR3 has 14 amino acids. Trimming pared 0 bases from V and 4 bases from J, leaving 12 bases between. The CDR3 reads CSARDLGRVTEAFF. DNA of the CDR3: TGCAGTGCTAGAGATCTGGGCAGGGTCACTGAAGCTTTCTTT.

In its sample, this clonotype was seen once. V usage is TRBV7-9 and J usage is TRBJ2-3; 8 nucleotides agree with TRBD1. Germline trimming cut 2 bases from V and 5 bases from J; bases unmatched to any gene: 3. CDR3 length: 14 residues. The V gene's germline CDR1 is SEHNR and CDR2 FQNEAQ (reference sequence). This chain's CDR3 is CASSLQGALDTQYF. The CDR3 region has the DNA TGTGCCAGCAGCTTACAGGGGGCGTTAGATACGCAGTATTTT.

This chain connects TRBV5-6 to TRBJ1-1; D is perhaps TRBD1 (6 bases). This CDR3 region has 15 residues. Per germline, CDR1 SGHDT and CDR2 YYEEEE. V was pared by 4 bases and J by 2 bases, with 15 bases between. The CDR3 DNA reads TGTGCCAGCAGCAGGCGGGACACCCGCAACACTGAAGCTTTCTTT. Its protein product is CASSRRDTRNTEAFF.

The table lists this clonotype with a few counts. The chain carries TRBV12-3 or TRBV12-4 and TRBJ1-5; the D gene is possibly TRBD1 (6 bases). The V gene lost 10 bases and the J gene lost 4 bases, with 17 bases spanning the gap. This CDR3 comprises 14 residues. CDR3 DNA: TGTGCCACTACTACAGGGAATCGGAATCAGCCCCAGCATTTT. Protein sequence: CATTTGNRNQPQHF.

The CDR3 DNA is TGTGCCAGCATTCCCCAGGGCAGGGGGCGCGAAAAACTGTTTTTT. Translated: CASIPQGRGREKLFF. The rearrangement links TRBV28 to TRBJ1-4; TRBD1 agrees at 8 bases. CDR3 size: 15 residues. V shed 7 bases, J shed 8 bases, and the junction held 12 bases outside the gene matches. Per the germline V gene, CDR1 is MDHEN and CDR2 is SYDVKM.

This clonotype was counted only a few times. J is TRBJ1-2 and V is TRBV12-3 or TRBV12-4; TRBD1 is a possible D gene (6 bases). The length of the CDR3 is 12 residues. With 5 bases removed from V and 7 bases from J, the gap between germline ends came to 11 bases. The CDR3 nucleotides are TGTGCCAGCAGTCTAGGGGGGCCTGGCTACACCTTC. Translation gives CASSLGGPGYTF.

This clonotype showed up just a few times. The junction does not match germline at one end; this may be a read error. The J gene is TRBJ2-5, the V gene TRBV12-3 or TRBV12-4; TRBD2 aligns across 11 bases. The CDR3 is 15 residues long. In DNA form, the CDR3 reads TGTGCCAGCAGCTTAGCGGGAGGGCCAGGGGAGACCCAGTACTTC. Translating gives CASSLAGGPGETQYF.

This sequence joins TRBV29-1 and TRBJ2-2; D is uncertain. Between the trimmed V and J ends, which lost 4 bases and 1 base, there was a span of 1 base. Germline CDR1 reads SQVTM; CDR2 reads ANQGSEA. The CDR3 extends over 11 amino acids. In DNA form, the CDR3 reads TGCAGCGTTGGGAACACCGGGGAGCTGTTTTTT. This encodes CSVGNTGELFF.

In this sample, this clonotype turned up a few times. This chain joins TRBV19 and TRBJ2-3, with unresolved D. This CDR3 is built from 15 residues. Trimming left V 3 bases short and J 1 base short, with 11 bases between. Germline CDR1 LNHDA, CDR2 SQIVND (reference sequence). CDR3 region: CASSMLSSRTDTQYF. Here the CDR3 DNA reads TGTGCCAGTAGTATGCTCTCCTCCCGCACAGATACGCAGTATTTT. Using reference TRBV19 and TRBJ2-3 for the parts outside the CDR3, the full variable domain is DGGITQSPKYLFRKEGQNVTLSCEQNLNHDAMYWYRQDPGQGLRLIYYSQIVNDFQKGDIAEGYSVSREKKESFPLTVTSAQKNPTAFYLCASSMLSSRTDTQYFGPGTRLTVL.

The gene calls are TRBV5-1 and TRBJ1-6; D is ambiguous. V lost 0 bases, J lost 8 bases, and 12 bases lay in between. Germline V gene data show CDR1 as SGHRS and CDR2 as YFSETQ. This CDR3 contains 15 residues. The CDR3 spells CASSLGTTTDSPLHF. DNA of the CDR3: TGCGCCAGCAGCTTGGGGACTACCACCGATTCACCCCTCCACTTT.

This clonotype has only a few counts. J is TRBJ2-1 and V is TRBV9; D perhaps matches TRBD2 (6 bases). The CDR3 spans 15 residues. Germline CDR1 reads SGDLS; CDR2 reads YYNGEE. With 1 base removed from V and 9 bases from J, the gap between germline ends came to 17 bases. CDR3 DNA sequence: TGTGCCAGCAGCGTAACTAGCCAGGTGTTTGGTGAGCAGTTCTTC. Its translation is CASSVTSQVFGEQFF.

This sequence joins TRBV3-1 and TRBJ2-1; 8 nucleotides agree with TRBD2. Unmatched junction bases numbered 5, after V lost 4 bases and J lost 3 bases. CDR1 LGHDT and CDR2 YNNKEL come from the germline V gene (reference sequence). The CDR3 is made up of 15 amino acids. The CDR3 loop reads CASSRAGANYNEQFF. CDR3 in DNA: TGTGCCAGCAGCCGAGCGGGAGCGAACTACAATGAGCAGTTCTTC.

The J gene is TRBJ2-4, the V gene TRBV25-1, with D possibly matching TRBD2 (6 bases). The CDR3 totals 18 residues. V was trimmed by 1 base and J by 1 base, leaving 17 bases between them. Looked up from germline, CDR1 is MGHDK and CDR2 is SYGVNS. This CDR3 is CASSEFAGLTPAKNIQYF. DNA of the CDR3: TGTGCCAGCAGTGAATTTGCGGGATTGACTCCCGCCAAAAACATTCAGTACTTC.

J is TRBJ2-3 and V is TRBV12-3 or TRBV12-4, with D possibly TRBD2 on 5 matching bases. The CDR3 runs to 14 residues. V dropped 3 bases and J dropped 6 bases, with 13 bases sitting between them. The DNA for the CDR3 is TGTGCCAGCAGTTTGACATTACGCGGGGATACGCAGTATTTT. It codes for CASSLTLRGDTQYF.

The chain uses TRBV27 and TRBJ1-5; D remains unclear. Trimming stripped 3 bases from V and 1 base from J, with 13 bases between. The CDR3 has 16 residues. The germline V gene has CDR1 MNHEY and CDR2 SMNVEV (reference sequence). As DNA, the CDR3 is TGTGCCAGCAGTTTGAACCGCGGTCGAAGCAATCAGCCCCAGCATTTT. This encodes CASSLNRGRSNQPQHF.

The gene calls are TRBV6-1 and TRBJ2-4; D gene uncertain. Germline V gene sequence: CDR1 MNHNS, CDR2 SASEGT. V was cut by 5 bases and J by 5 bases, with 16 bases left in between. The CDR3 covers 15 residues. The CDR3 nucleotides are TGTGCCAGCAGTCAAACCCCCACGGGTCAAAACATTCAGTACTTC. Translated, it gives CASSQTPTGQNIQYF.

The CDR3 nucleotides are TGTGCCAGCACCGCAGATGATTTCTCTGGAAACACCATATATTTT. This encodes CASTADDFSGNTIYF. The rearrangement links TRBV11-2 to TRBJ1-3; no definite D call. Trimming took 7 bases from V and 0 from J, leaving 13 bases between them. Germline CDR1 reads SGHAT; CDR2 reads FQNNGV. The CDR3 sequence is 15 residues long.

CDR3 nucleotide sequence: TGTGCCACCAGCAGAGATATGGGGAATGAGCAGTTCTTC. Translated: CATSRDMGNEQFF. This chain joins TRBV15 and TRBJ2-1; D unclear. This CDR3 is built from 13 residues. V gave up 0 bases and J gave up 7 bases, with 7 bases separating them. CDR1 and CDR2 from the germline V gene are LNHNV and YYDKDF (reference sequence).

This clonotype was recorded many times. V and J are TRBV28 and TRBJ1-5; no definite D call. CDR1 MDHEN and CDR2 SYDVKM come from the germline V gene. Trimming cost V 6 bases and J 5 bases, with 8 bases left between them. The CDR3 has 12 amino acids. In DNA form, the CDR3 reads TGTGCCAGCAGCCGTCCTCATCAGCCCCAGCATTTT. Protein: CASSRPHQPQHF.

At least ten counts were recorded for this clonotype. The chain's CDR3 is CASSILSGEKLFF. The CDR3 nucleotides read TGTGCCAGCAGTATCCTGAGCGGGGAAAAACTGTTTTTT. The genes are TRBV6-1 and TRBJ1-4; D ambiguous. The CDR3 sequence is 13 residues long. The V gene's germline CDR1 is MNHNS and CDR2 SASEGT. Trimming removed 5 bases from V and 8 bases from J, with 12 bases in between.

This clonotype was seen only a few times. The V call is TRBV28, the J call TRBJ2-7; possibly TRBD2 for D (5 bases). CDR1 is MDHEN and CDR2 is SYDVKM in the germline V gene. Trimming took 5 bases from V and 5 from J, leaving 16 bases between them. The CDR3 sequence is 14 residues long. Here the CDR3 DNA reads TGTGCCAGCAGTCCGGCCCATACTAGTAACGAGCAGTACGTC. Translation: CASSPAHTSNEQYV.

The CDR3 loop is CASSLNVGMGIQYF. The CDR3 DNA follows: TGTGCCAGCAGTTTAAATGTGGGGATGGGCATTCAGTACTTC. V gene TRBV27 combines with J gene TRBJ2-4; D gene ambiguous. Trimming stripped 2 bases from V and 9 bases from J, with 14 bases between. The CDR3 is 14 amino acids. CDR1 MNHEY and CDR2 SMNVEV come from the germline V gene (reference sequence).